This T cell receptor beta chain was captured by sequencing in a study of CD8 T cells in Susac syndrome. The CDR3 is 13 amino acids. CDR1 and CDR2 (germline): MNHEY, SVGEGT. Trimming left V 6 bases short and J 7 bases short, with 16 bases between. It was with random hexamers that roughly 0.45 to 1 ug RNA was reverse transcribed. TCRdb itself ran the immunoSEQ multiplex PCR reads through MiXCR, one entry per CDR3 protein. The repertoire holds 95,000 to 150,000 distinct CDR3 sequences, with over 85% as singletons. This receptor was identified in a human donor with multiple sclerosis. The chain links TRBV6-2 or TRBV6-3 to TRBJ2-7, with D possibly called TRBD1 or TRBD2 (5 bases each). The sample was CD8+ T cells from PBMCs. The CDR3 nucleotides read TGTGCCAGCAGCCGGGACCTGGGCGGTGAGCAGTACGTC. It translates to CASSRDLGGEQYV.